This T cell receptor (beta chain) was retrieved from a study of T cell changes during pregnancy in multiple sclerosis (dated by TCRdb to the late 2010s). Describing the broader study: The study examined how the T cell repertoire changed over the course of pregnancy in women with multiple sclerosis.

The receptor library was made with the immunoSEQ multiplex PCR assay. TCRdb limited this immuneACCESS table to in-frame rearrangements with V and J called. A share of clones is missing; checked studies link under half to unresolved V genes, and the rest is unexplained. The sample profile shows roughly 38,000 clones; around 91% of them were found once. The top ten hold 9% to 10% of the sample. For this clone: What antigen it recognizes has not been identified. Nothing much larger sits one base from this clone, and base qualities are not available.

The starting material was CD8+ T cells from peripheral blood mononuclear cells, obtained in the first trimester of pregnancy. The TCR was taken from a female donor with multiple sclerosis, enrolled in a pregnancy study.

In nucleotide form, the sequence is TGTGCCAGCAGCACAAGTACCTCTTGGACTGTTTATGGCTACACCTTC. It translates to CASSTSTSWTVYGYTF. In this chain, TRBV7-9 is recombined with TRBJ1-2; no D gene can be assigned with confidence. V is shortened by 5 bases, J by 5 bases, and the region joining them spans 21 bases. The CDR3 measures 16 amino acids from cysteine to phenylalanine. Left in the record is the CDR3 DNA by itself, 48 bases read in frame from the first base. Looking up the germline V gene (reference sequence) yields CDR1 SEHNR and CDR2 FQNEAQ.